Shown below are 28 T cell receptor beta chains from a single sample sequenced in a study of cytomegalovirus exposure and HLA in healthy donors. Sequenced by immunoSEQ multiplex PCR; TCRdb stores in-frame clones only, minus some. The sample holds tens of thousands of clones, roughly nine tenths seen once. The sequenced sample consisted of PBMCs. The receptors originated from a man aged 18 to 30 in good health and CMV-seronegative.

The chain links TRBV9 to TRBJ2-7, with TRBD2 identical over 11 bases. The CDR3 is 17 amino acids. V was clipped by 0 bases and J by 5 bases; unmatched bases: 10. Germline CDR1 reads SGDLS; CDR2 reads YYNGEE. CDR3 residues: CASSVAGTSGPLDEQYF. The CDR3 DNA follows: TGTGCCAGCAGCGTAGCAGGGACTAGCGGACCTTTGGACGAGCAGTACTTC. The full variable domain, rest sourced from reference TRBV9 and TRBJ2-7, is DSGVTQTPKHLITATGQRVTLRCSPRSGDLSVYWYQQSLDQGLQFLIQYYNGEERAKGNILERFSAQQFPDLHSELNLSSLELGDSALYFCASSVAGTSGPLDEQYFGPGTRLTVT.

The J gene is TRBJ2-2, the V gene TRBV7-3; perhaps TRBD1 as D (5 bases). The CDR3 totals 16 residues. The V end lost 0 bases, the J end lost 1 base, and 9 bases lay between the germline ends. Germline V lookup: CDR1 SGHTA, CDR2 FQGTGA. The CDR3 protein is CASSLTAGLNTGELFF. DNA for the CDR3: TGTGCCAGCAGCTTAACGGCAGGGTTGAACACCGGGGAGCTGTTTTTT.

The gene calls are TRBV18 and TRBJ2-1; 7 nucleotides agree with TRBD2. The CDR3 sequence is 14 residues long. The junction had 7 bases not matched to a gene; V was cut back by 3 bases and J by 8 bases. The germline V gene has CDR1 KGHSH and CDR2 LQKENI. DNA for the CDR3: TGTGCCAGCTCACCGGGGGGAGGGCCCTATGAGCAGTTCTTC. This sequence encodes CASSPGGGPYEQFF.

This clone appeared once. The chain joins TRBV27 to TRBJ2-7; a weak D match, TRBD2 (6 bases). CDR1 and CDR2 from the germline V gene are MNHEY and SMNVEV (reference sequence). The CDR3 has 12 amino acids. The V end lost 6 bases, the J end lost 11 bases, and 17 bases lay between the germline ends. The DNA for the CDR3 is TGTGCCAGCAGGCAAACCGGGACTCCCGAGTACTTC. Amino acid sequence: CASRQTGTPEYF.

This rearrangement joins TRBV7-6 to TRBJ2-3; D perhaps matches TRBD2 (6 bases). Trimming took 1 base from V and 5 from J, leaving 16 bases between them. The CDR3 spans 16 residues. Germline loops: CDR1 SGHVS, CDR2 FNYEAQ. The CDR3, as DNA: TGTGCCAGCAGCTTAGTTACGGGAGTATGGGAAGATACGCAGTATTTT. Protein product: CASSLVTGVWEDTQYF.

J is TRBJ2-7 and V is TRBV7-8; possible D gene TRBD2, 6 bases. Germline V lookup: CDR1 SGHVS, CDR2 FQNEAQ. Trimming shortened V by 7 bases and J by 5 bases, and 15 bases separated the two germline ends. This CDR3 is built from 13 residues. As DNA, the CDR3 is TGTGCCAGCACCAAATGGGGAGGCGACGAGCAGTACTTC. Its translation is CASTKWGGDEQYF. The full variable domain, rest sourced from reference TRBV7-8 and TRBJ2-7, is GAGVSQSPRYKVAKRGQDVALRCDPISGHVSLFWYQQALGQGPEFLTYFQNEAQLDKSGLPSDRFFAERPEGSVSTLKIQRTQQEDSAVYLCASTKWGGDEQYFGPGTRLTVT.

This chain uses TRBV5-6 with TRBJ2-7; no definite D call. CDR3 length equals 11 residues. With 0 bases removed from V and 7 bases from J, the gap between germline ends came to 5 bases. Germline V gene sequence: CDR1 SGHDT, CDR2 YYEEEE. The CDR3 DNA sequence: TGTGCCAGCAGCTTGGTCGGGGAGCAGTACTTC. Amino acids: CASSLVGEQYF.

Remarks on this clone: Germline is not matched at one junction end, which may reflect a read error. V is TRBV9 and J is TRBJ2-1; D gene uncertain. In germline, CDR1 is SGDLS, CDR2 YYNGEE. The CDR3 sequence is 13 residues long. The CDR3 DNA reads TGTGCCAGCAGCGTAGCCGTCACCAATGAGCCGTTCTTC. Translation gives CASSVAVTNEPFF.

The chain is built from TRBV10-3 and TRBJ1-5; no firm D call. The CDR3 is 13 residues long. The V end lost 6 bases, the J end lost 8 bases, and 14 bases lay between the germline ends. CDR1 and CDR2 (germline): ENHRY, SYGVKD. In DNA, the CDR3 is TGTGCCATCAGGGCGGCGTCCTCGGAGCCCCAGCATTTT. Protein product: CAIRAASSEPQHF.

This clone was seen once. This chain connects TRBV7-9 to TRBJ1-2; TRBD1 might be the D (5 bases). The CDR3 is made up of 11 amino acids. Germline loops: CDR1 SEHNR, CDR2 FQNEAQ (reference sequence). Deletions cut 10 bases from V and 8 bases from J, with 14 bases between. The CDR3 protein is CATHRGWGYTF. CDR3 nucleotides: TGTGCCACCCACCGGGGGTGGGGCTACACCTTC.

The chain links TRBV5-4 to TRBJ1-1; a weak D match, TRBD1 (6 bases). V lost 5 bases and J 7 bases, leaving 12 bases between the germline ends. The CDR3 spans 12 residues. The germline CDR1 and CDR2 sequences are SGHNT and YYREEE (reference sequence). CDR3 region: CASRRTGFEAFF. CDR3 nucleotide sequence: TGTGCCAGCAGACGAACAGGGTTTGAAGCTTTCTTT.

This chain connects TRBV7-2 to TRBJ1-3; no clear D gene. The length of the CDR3 is 13 residues. V lost 6 bases to trimming and J lost 4 bases, with 10 bases between them. Germline-derived CDR1 and CDR2 are SGHTA and FQGNSA. CDR3: CASRLNGGNTIYF. The CDR3 nucleotides are TGTGCCAGCAGACTAAACGGGGGAAACACCATATATTTT.

V usage is TRBV6-1 and J usage is TRBJ2-1; tentative D call: TRBD1 (6 bases). The germline CDR1 and CDR2 sequences are MNHNS and SASEGT. CDR3 length: 16 residues. Deletions cut 0 bases from V and 9 bases from J, with 18 bases between. In DNA, the CDR3 is TGTGCCAGCAGTGAAGCGGTCCTCTTCAGAGGGGGTGAGCAGTTCTTC. Protein product: CASSEAVLFRGGEQFF.

The chain uses TRBV5-5 and TRBJ2-1; 8 bases agree with TRBD2. The J segment lost 6 bases and the V segment lost 4 bases, leaving 9 bases of the junction unmatched. This CDR3 comprises 15 residues. Germline CDR1 is SGHKS and CDR2 is YYEKEE (reference sequence). CDR3 DNA sequence: TGTGCCAGCAGCCCCCCGGGACTAGGAGGCAATGAGCAGTTCTTC. It is translated as CASSPPGLGGNEQFF.

The chain employs TRBV6-6 and TRBJ2-7, with D possibly matching TRBD1 (6 bases). This CDR3 contains 12 residues. V was shortened by 4 bases and J by 6 bases, with 10 bases between the two germline ends. Per the germline V gene, CDR1 is MNHNY and CDR2 is SVGAGI (reference sequence). The CDR3 reads CASSSGTFEQYF. As DNA, the CDR3 is TGTGCCAGCAGTTCCGGGACATTCGAGCAGTACTTC.

V and J are TRBV19 and TRBJ1-3; D is undetermined. The CDR3 is made up of 14 amino acids. The V gene's germline CDR1 is LNHDA and CDR2 SQIVND (reference sequence). The V gene lost 3 bases and the J gene lost 2 bases, with 8 bases spanning the gap. CDR3 region: CASSIFGTGNTIYF. The CDR3 nucleotides are TGTGCCAGTAGTATCTTCGGGACTGGAAACACCATATATTTT.

The V call is TRBV7-2, the J call TRBJ2-4, with D unclear. Trimming pared 4 bases from V and 5 bases from J, leaving 12 bases between. Looked up from germline, CDR1 is SGHTA and CDR2 is FQGNSA. The CDR3 spans 14 residues. The CDR3 reads CASSSRVSENIQYF. The CDR3 DNA is TGTGCCAGCAGCTCCCGCGTGTCGGAAAACATTCAGTACTTC.

The CDR3 loop reads CASSKASASIYEQYF. The CDR3 DNA reads as TGTGCCAGTAGTAAGGCTAGCGCGAGTATATACGAGCAGTACTTC. V gene TRBV19 combines with J gene TRBJ2-7; the D gene is possibly TRBD2 (6 bases). This CDR3 contains 15 residues. The V end was cut by 4 bases, the J end by 4 bases, with 17 bases between. In germline, CDR1 is LNHDA, CDR2 SQIVND (reference sequence).

The chain combines TRBV4-3 with TRBJ2-3; 9 bases map to TRBD2. The V gene's germline CDR1 is LGHNA and CDR2 YSLEER. J was trimmed by 6 bases and V by 0 bases; bases with no gene match: 10. The CDR3 runs to 17 residues. CDR3 amino acids: CASSQDLPSGTSDTQYF. The CDR3 DNA follows: TGCGCCAGCAGCCAAGATCTACCTAGCGGGACCTCGGATACGCAGTATTTT.

The chain employs TRBV7-2 and TRBJ2-5, with a tentative D call TRBD1 (6 bases). This CDR3 is 13 amino acids long. CDR1 is SGHTA, CDR2 FQGNSA, per germline. Between the trimmed V and J ends, which lost 5 bases and 3 bases, there was a span of 10 bases. The CDR3 is CASSKYREETQYF. The CDR3 bases are TGTGCCAGCAGCAAATACAGGGAAGAGACCCAGTACTTC. Combining the CDR3 with reference TRBV7-2 and TRBJ2-5 gives the whole variable domain GAGVSQSPSNKVTEKGKDVELRCDPISGHTALYWYRQSLGQGLEFLIYFQGNSAPDKSGLPSDRFSAERTGGSVSTLTIQRTQQEDSAVYLCASSKYREETQYFGPGTRLLVL.

CDR3 sequence (DNA): TGCGCCAGCAGCTTGGTAGGGGCGTTTTGGGATGAGCAGTTCTTC. Encoded protein: CASSLVGAFWDEQFF. The gene calls are TRBV5-1 and TRBJ2-1, with D possibly TRBD1 on 5 matching bases. The V gene's germline CDR1 is SGHRS and CDR2 YFSETQ. CDR3 size: 15 residues. V was cut by 0 bases and J by 8 bases, with 15 bases left in between.

The rearrangement links TRBV6-6 to TRBJ1-5, with unresolved D. The CDR3 consists of 14 residues. Deletions cut 2 bases from V and 3 bases from J, with 8 bases between. The germline gives CDR1 MNHNY, CDR2 SVGAGI (reference sequence). DNA for the CDR3: TGTGCCAGCAGTTACAGGAGTCCCAATCAGCCCCAGCATTTT. Its protein product is CASSYRSPNQPQHF.

The rearrangement joins TRBV29-1 to TRBJ2-2, with TRBD2 identical over 10 bases. The CDR3 has 19 residues. V shed 2 bases and J 0 bases; nucleotides not matched to a gene: 12. Germline CDR1 and CDR2: SQVTM and ANQGSEA. The CDR3 region is CSVEQGLASGVANTGELFF. The CDR3 DNA follows: TGCAGCGTTGAACAGGGACTAGCGTCCGGAGTCGCGAACACCGGGGAGCTGTTTTTT.

The J gene is TRBJ2-7, the V gene TRBV25-1; 11 bases match TRBD2. CDR1 and CDR2 from the germline V gene are MGHDK and SYGVNS. The ends lost 4 bases at V and 4 bases at J; junction bases unmatched: 6. The CDR3 sequence is 15 residues long. The CDR3 region has the DNA TGTGCCAGCAGTGTACCCGGGACTAGCGGTTACGAGCAGTACTTC. It specifies CASSVPGTSGYEQYF.

CDR3 sequence: CASSLGAGAGTQYF. CDR3 coding DNA: TGTGCCAGCAGTTTAGGAGCGGGAGCGGGGACGCAGTATTTT. The chain recombines TRBV27 with TRBJ2-3; 8 nucleotides line up with TRBD2. Germline values: CDR1 MNHEY, CDR2 SMNVEV (reference sequence). CDR3 length: 14 amino acids. V shed 2 bases and J 9 bases; nucleotides not matched to a gene: 7.

The gene calls are TRBV13 and TRBJ2-5; D possibly corresponds to TRBD2 (6 bases). Per germline, CDR1 PRHDT and CDR2 FYEKMQ (reference sequence). Trimming stripped 7 bases from V and 2 bases from J, with 17 bases between. There are 15 residues in the CDR3. In nucleotides, the CDR3 is TGTGCCAGCACCCACCGTCGGGGGAGGCAAGAGACCCAGTACTTC. Amino acid sequence: CASTHRRGRQETQYF. Supplemented by reference TRBV13 and TRBJ2-5, the full variable domain reads AAGVIQSPRHLIKEKRETATLKCYPIPRHDTVYWYQQGPGQDPQFLISFYEKMQSDKGSIPDRFSAQQFSDYHSELNMSSLELGDSALYFCASTHRRGRQETQYFGPGTRLLVL.

This clone showed up many times. The chain carries TRBV9 and TRBJ2-7, with D unresolved. The CDR3 spans 15 residues. Germline CDR1 is SGDLS and CDR2 is YYNGEE. The V gene lost 4 bases and the J gene lost 3 bases, with 17 bases spanning the gap. DNA for the CDR3: TGTGCCAGCAGCCCTACCGGAGCTCCTCTCTACGAGCAGTACTTC. This encodes CASSPTGAPLYEQYF.

The CDR3 nucleotides are TGCGCCAGCAGCTTGGGACTGGCTATCGACGAGCAGTACTTC. Amino acid sequence: CASSLGLAIDEQYF. This chain joins TRBV5-1 and TRBJ2-7; D uncertain. Trimming stripped 0 bases from V and 5 bases from J, with 12 bases between. The CDR3 spans 14 residues. The germline gives CDR1 SGHRS, CDR2 YFSETQ.